One sample yielded the 2 T cell receptor beta chains listed below, sequenced in a study of OX40 agonist ivuxolimab in advanced cancers. Assay used: immunoSEQ multiplex PCR; TCRdb lists only in-frame clones, some missing. This sample has under 70,000 clones; 80% to 90% occur once, and the top ten carry approximately 8%. Specimen: CD4+ or CD8+ T cells sorted from blood, collected in a trial of the OX40 agonist ivuxolimab. The receptor set was obtained from an adult with an advanced solid tumor such as melanoma, head and neck, liver or kidney cancer.

The chain combines TRBV7-9 with TRBJ1-2, with D possibly being TRBD1 (5 bases). CDR3 length equals 14 residues. The germline V gene has CDR1 SEHNR and CDR2 FQNEAQ (reference sequence). Trimming removed 1 base from V and 8 bases from J, with 14 bases in between. CDR3 bases: TGTGCCAGCAGCTTAGTGGGAGGGGTGGACGGCTACACCTTC. Its protein is CASSLVGGVDGYTF.

The rearrangement links TRBV5-8 to TRBJ2-7; 7 bases align to TRBD1. The germline CDR1 and CDR2 sequences are SGHTS and YDEGEE. CDR3 size: 12 residues. Trimming cost V 5 bases and J 6 bases; bases outside gene matches: 5. DNA for the CDR3: TGTGCCAGCAGGGACAGGACGGCCGAGCAGTACTTC. Its translation is CASRDRTAEQYF.